This TCR beta chain was recorded in a study of cytomegalovirus exposure and HLA in healthy donors. From germline, CDR1 is SGHRS and CDR2 YFSETQ. J was trimmed by 1 base and V by 4 bases; bases with no gene match: 4. This CDR3 contains 15 residues. The PCR used 60 Vbeta and 13 Jbeta primers. The table came from immunoSEQ multiplex PCR; TCRdb's copy has only in-frame clones and leaves some out. The sample lists about 61,000 clones, roughly 90% seen once, with approximately 1.4% in the top ten. The rearrangement uses TRBV5-1 and TRBJ2-3, with 9 bases lining up with TRBD2. This clonotype originated in a young man in good health and CMV-seropositive. Sequenced material: PBMCs. CDR3 in DNA: TGCGCCAGCAGCCCGGGACTAGCCGGCACAGATACGCAGTATTTT. Translation: CASSPGLAGTDTQYF.